This T cell receptor (beta chain) was captured in a study of long-term antiretroviral therapy in people with HIV. General observations from the study: The study found narrower CDR3 length ranges in HIV repertoires than in controls. All time points showed a repertoire dominated by clones expanded before ART.

It was in the United States that all participants with HIV were treated. Before they underwent DNA extraction, samples held roughly 0.95-11 million cryopreserved PBMC. Comments on this clone: Its cognate antigen is unknown.

The authors ran the immunoSEQ assay, v3.0, at survey level. Here immunoSEQ multiplex PCR was the method, and the copy in TCRdb shows in-frame clones only, minus some. This sample yields 25,000 to 35,000 clones, of which approximately 94% are seen a single time; 2.5% to 3.5% belongs to the top ten. This specimen consisted of unsorted PBMCs, obtained approximately 7.4 years after starting antiretroviral therapy. This TCR derives from a man aged 50 or older with HIV.

CDR3 loop: CAWSTYTGSRSGANVLTF. The CDR3 nucleotides are TGTGCCTGGAGTACCTACACAGGGTCCCGCTCTGGGGCCAACGTCCTGACTTTC. The V gene is TRBV30, the J gene TRBJ2-6, with D tentatively TRBD1 (6 bases). Looked up from germline, CDR1 is GTSNPN and CDR2 is SVGIG (reference sequence). The CDR3 has 18 amino acids. The V end lost 2 bases, the J end lost 0 bases, and 17 bases lay between the germline ends.